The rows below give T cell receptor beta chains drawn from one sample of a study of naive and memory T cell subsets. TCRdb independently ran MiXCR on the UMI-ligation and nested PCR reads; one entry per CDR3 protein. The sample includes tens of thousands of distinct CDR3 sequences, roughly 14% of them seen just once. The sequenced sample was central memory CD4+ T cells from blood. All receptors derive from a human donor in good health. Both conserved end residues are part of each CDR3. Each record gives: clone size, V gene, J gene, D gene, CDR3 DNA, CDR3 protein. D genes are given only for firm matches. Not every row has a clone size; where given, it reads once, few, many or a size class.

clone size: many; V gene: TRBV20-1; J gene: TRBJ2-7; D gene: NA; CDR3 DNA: TGCAGTGCTAGGGAGTCCTCCTACGAGCAGTACTTC; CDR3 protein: CSARESSYEQYF
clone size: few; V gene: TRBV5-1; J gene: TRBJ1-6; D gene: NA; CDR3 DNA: TGCGCCAGCAGCTTGGCCGACGGATCACCCCTCCACTTT; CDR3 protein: CASSLADGSPLHF
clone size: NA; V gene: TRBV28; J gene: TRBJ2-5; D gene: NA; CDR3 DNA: TGTGCCAGCAGTGAAACCAAAGAGACCCAGTACTTC; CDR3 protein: CASSETKETQYF
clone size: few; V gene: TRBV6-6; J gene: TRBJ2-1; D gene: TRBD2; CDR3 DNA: TGTGCCAGCGGGAGCGCTAGCGGTTCCTACAATGAGCAGTTCTTC; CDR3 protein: CASGSASGSYNEQFF
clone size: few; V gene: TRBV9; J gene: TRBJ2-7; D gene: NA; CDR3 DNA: TGTGCCAGCAGCGTAGATTATAGCCCCTACTACGAGCAGTACTTC; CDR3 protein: CASSVDYSPYYEQYF
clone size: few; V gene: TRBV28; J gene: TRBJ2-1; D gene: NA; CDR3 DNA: TGTGCCAGCAGTACGGGATCTGAGCAGTTCTTC; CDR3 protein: CASSTGSEQFF
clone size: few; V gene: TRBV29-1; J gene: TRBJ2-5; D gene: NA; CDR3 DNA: TGCAGCGTTGAGGAAGAGACCCAGTACTTC; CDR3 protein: CSVEEETQYF
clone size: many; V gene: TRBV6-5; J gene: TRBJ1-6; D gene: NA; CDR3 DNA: TGTGCCAGCAGTTGGGGGGGAGGAGGGAATGACTCACCCCTCCACTTT; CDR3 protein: CASSWGGGGNDSPLHF
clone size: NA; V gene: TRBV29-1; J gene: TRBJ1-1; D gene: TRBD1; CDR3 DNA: TGCAGCGTCGGGCCCCCTACATCAGGGGGGAACACTGAAGCTTTCTTT; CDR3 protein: CSVGPPTSGGNTEAFF
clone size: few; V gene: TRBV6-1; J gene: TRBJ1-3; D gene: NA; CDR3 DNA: TGTGCCAGCAGTGAAGGCAGGGGCGATGGAAACACCATATATTTT; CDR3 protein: CASSEGRGDGNTIYF
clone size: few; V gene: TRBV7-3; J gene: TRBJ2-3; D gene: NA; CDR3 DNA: TGTGCCAGCAGCTTAACAGGCTCTAGCGAGTTTCAAGATACGCAGTATTTT; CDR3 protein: CASSLTGSSEFQDTQYF
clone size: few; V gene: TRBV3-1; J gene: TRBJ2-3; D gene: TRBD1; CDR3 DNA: TGTGCCAGCAGCCAGGGGAGTGACAGGGGGCAAGCAGATACGCAGTATTTT; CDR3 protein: CASSQGSDRGQADTQYF
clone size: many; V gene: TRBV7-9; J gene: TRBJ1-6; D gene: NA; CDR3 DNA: TGTGCCAGCAGCTTGGATTCACCCCTCCACTTT; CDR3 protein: CASSLDSPLHF
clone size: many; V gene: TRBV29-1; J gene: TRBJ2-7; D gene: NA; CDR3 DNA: TGCAGGCGGGGCAGGGTAAAACACGAGCAGTACTTC; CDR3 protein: CRRGRVKHEQYF
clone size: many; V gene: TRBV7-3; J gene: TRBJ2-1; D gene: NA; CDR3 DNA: TGTGCCAGCAGCTTAGCGGCATACAATGAGCAGTTCTTC; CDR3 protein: CASSLAAYNEQFF
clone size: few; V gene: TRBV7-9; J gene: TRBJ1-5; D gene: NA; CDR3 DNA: TGTGCCAGCAGCTTAGGAGTCCCAGGGGTGATCCAGCCCCAGCATTTT; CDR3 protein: CASSLGVPGVIQPQHF
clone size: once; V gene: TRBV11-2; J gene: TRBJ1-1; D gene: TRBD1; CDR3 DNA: TGTGCCAGCAGCTTGAGGGGACAGTTCACTGAAGCTTTCTTT; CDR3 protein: CASSLRGQFTEAFF
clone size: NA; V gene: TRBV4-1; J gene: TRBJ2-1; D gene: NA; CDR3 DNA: TGCGCCAGCAGCCAAGATCCCACGGGTTGGGGGAACGATGAGCAGTTCTTC; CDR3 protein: CASSQDPTGWGNDEQFF
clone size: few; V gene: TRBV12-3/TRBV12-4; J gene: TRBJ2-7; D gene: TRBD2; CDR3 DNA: TGTGCCAGCAGTTCCGGTAGCGGGAGTCTCTACGAGCAGTACTTC; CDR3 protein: CASSSGSGSLYEQYF
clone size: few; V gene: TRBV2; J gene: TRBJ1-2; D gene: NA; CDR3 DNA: TGTGCCAGCAGTGAAGGGGAGGGGGTCTATGGCTACACCTTC; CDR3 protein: CASSEGEGVYGYTF
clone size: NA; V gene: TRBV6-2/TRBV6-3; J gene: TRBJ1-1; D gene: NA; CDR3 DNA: TGTGCCAGCAGTTACTGGGGGCAGGGTATGAACACTGAAGCTTTCTTT; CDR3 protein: CASSYWGQGMNTEAFF
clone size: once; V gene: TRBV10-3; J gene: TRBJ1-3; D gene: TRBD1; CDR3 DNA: TGTGCCATCAGTGACCCACAGGGGCTCTCCTCTGGAAACACCATATATTTT; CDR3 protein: CAISDPQGLSSGNTIYF
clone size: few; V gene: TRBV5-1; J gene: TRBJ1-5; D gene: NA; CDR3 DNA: TGCGCCAGCAGCTTGGTGGGAAAGAATCAGCCCCAGCATTTT; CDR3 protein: CASSLVGKNQPQHF
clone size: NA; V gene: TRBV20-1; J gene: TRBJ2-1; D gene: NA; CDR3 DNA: TGCAGTGCTAGAGTGCTTTTCGGTAGCTCCTACAATGAGCAGTTCTTC; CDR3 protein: CSARVLFGSSYNEQFF
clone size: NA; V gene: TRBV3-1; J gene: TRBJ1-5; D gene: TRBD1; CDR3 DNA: TGTGCCAGCGGGAAAGGGACAGCACCCAGTTCGGCCCAGCATTTT; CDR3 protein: CASGKGTAPSSAQHF
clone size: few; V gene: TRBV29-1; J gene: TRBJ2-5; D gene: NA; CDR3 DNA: TGCGGTATGACGAGCGGTCAAGAGACCCAGTACTTC; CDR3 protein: CGMTSGQETQYF
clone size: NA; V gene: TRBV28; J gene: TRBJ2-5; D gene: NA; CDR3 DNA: TGTGCCAGCAGCATGCAGGGGTGGCAAGAGACCCAGTACTTC; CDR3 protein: CASSMQGWQETQYF
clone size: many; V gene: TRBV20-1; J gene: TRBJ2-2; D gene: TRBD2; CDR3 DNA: TGCAGTGCTAGAGATTGGAGCGGGAGTTGGCCCGGGGAGCTGTTTTTT; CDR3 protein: CSARDWSGSWPGELFF
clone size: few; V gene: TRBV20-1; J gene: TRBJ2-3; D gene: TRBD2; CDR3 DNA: TGCAGTGCTGACGGGACTAGCGGGGGCACAGATACGCAGTATTTT; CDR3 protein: CSADGTSGGTDTQYF
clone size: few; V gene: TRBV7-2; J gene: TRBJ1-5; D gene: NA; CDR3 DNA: TGTGCCAGCAGCTCACTCAGGGGAAATCAGCCCCAGCATTTT; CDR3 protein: CASSSLRGNQPQHF
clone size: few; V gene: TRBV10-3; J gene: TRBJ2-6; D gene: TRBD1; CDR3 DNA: TGTGCCATCAGCCAGCAGGCCCAGGGGGCTGGGGCCAACGTCCTGACTTTC; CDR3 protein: CAISQQAQGAGANVLTF
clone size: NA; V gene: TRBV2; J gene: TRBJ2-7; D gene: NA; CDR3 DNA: TGTGCCAGCAGTGAGACGGGGGGCTTCTTAAGTGAGCAGTACTTC; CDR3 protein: CASSETGGFLSEQYF
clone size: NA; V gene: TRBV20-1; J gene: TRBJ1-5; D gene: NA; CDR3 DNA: TGCAGTGCTACCTTAGACGTACTCCAGCATTTT; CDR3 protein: CSATLDVLQHF
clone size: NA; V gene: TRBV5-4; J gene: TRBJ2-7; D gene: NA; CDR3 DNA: TGTGCCAGCAGCTCGGACCACTGGGAGCAGTACTTC; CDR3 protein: CASSSDHWEQYF
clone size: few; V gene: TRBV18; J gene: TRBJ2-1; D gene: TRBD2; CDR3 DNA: TGTGCCAGCTCACGATCAGCGGGAGCCTACAATGAGCAGTTCTTC; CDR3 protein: CASSRSAGAYNEQFF
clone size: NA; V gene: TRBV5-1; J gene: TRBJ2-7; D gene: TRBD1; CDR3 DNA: TGCGCCAGCAGCACTGCCGGGACAGGGTCCCACGAGCAGTACTTC; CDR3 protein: CASSTAGTGSHEQYF
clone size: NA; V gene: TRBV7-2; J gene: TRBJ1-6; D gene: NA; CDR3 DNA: TGTGCCAGCAGCTTCCGACACTCCTATAATTCACCCCTCCACTTT; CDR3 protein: CASSFRHSYNSPLHF
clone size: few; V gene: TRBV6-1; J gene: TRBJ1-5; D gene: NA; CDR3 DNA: TGTGCCAGCGGAAACCAATATAGCAATCAGCCCCAGCATTTT; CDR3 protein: CASGNQYSNQPQHF
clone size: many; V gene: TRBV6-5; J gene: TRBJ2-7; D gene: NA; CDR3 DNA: TGTGCCAGCACCCCTATCGGGATTCCCTACGAGCAGTACTTC; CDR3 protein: CASTPIGIPYEQYF
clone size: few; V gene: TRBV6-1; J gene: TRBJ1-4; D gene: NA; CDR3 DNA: TGTGCCAGCAGTGAGCAAATATGGAAGCCTAATGAAAAACTGTTTTTT; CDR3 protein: CASSEQIWKPNEKLFF
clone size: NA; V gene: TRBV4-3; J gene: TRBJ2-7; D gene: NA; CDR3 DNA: TGCGCCAGCAGCCAAGATTCCCGGACCTACGAGCAGTACTTC; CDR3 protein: CASSQDSRTYEQYF
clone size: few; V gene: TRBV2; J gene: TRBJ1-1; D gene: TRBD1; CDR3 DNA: TGTGCCAGCAGTGGGGGACAGGGGGCACCTGAAGCTTTCTTT; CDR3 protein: CASSGGQGAPEAFF
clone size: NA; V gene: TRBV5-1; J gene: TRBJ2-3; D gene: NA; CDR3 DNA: TGCGCCAGCAATCACAAGGGTGGAGATACGCAGTATTTT; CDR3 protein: CASNHKGGDTQYF
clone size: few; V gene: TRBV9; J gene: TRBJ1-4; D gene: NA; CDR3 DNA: TGTGCCAGCAGCCGTCGACAGAGCTCTGATGAAAAACTGTTTTTT; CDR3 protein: CASSRRQSSDEKLFF
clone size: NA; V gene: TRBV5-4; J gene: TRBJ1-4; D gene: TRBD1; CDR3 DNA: TGTGCCAGCAGCTTCAGGGGGTCTAATGAAAAACTGTTTTTT; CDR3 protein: CASSFRGSNEKLFF
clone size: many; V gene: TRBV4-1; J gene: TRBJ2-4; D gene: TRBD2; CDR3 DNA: TGCGCCAGCAGCTCTAGCGGGAGTTTCACTCAGTACTTC; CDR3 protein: CASSSSGSFTQYF
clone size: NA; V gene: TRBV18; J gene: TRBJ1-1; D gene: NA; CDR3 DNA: TGTGCCAGCTCACCGGGACGGACGAACACTGAAGCTTTCTTT; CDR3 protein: CASSPGRTNTEAFF
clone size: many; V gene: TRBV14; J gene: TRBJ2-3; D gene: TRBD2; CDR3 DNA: TGTGCCAGCAGCTTGACTAGCGGCACAGATACGCAGTATTTT; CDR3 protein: CASSLTSGTDTQYF